Following are 17 T cell receptor beta chains from one sample sequenced in a study of early T cells in non-severe SARS-CoV-2 infection. MiXCR was run by TCRdb on the 5' RACE reads, yielding one entry per CDR3 protein. The sample shows about 68,000 distinct CDR3 sequences, 12% of them seen only once. The sample comprised whole blood. These receptors were obtained from an adult who was a healthcare worker with PCR-confirmed SARS-CoV-2 infection or an uninfected control (not recorded which).

This clonotype is medium-sized in the sample. The chain links TRBV3-1 to TRBJ2-7; no clear D gene. The CDR3 length is 12 residues. CDR1 and CDR2 from the germline V gene are LGHDT and YNNKEL (reference sequence). The ends were cut back, 4 bases at V and 0 bases at J, with 4 bases in the middle. CDR3 nucleotides: TGTGCCAGCAGCCCTAGCTCCTACGAGCAGTACTTC. It is translated as CASSPSSYEQYF.

This clonotype was observed a few times. The chain is built from TRBV19 and TRBJ2-2, with a weak D call TRBD2 (5 bases). The germline V and J ends were trimmed by 6 bases and 1 base, with 12 bases remaining between them. This CDR3 contains 15 residues. Germline V gene lookup returns CDR1 LNHDA and CDR2 SQIVND (reference sequence). The CDR3 loop reads CASRVTSLNTGELFF. The CDR3 nucleotides read TGTGCCAGTAGAGTAACTAGTTTGAACACCGGGGAGCTGTTTTTT.

This clonotype was counted many times. The V gene is TRBV7-2, the J gene TRBJ2-7; D unclear. CDR3 length: 15 amino acids. Looked up from germline, CDR1 is SGHTA and CDR2 is FQGNSA. Trimming shortened V by 5 bases and J by 6 bases, and 20 bases separated the two germline ends. The CDR3 DNA follows: TGTGCCAGCAGCGTATGTAAGGTCTTTGTATGCGAGCAGTACTTC. This translates into CASSVCKVFVCEQYF.

This clonotype was seen ten or more times. The J gene is TRBJ2-3, the V gene TRBV11-2, with a tentative D call TRBD2 (7 bases). Trimming pared 5 bases from V and 1 base from J, leaving 16 bases between. The CDR3 is made up of 16 amino acids. Germline CDR1 and CDR2: SGHAT and FQNNGV. CDR3 sequence: CASSPRRGAGTDTQYF. CDR3 DNA: TGTGCCAGCAGCCCTCGCCGGGGGGCTGGCACAGATACGCAGTATTTT.

This clonotype was counted only a few times. This sequence joins TRBV7-9 and TRBJ1-4, with unresolved D. The CDR3 loop spans 17 amino acids. Germline CDR1 reads SEHNR; CDR2 reads FQNEAQ (reference sequence). V lost 4 bases to trimming and J lost 3 bases, with 18 bases between them. CDR3 amino acids: CASSYAPGILANEKLFF. The DNA for the CDR3 is TGTGCCAGCAGCTACGCCCCGGGTATCCTCGCTAATGAAAAACTGTTTTTT.

The rearrangement links TRBV12-3 or TRBV12-4 to TRBJ2-1, with 12 bases identical to TRBD2. J lost 4 bases, V lost 5 bases, and 6 bases had no gene match. The CDR3 extends over 16 amino acids. CDR3 residues: CASSHYLAGGYNEQFF. The CDR3 nucleotides are TGTGCCAGCAGTCACTACCTAGCGGGGGGGTACAATGAGCAGTTCTTC.

This clonotype was seen many times. This sequence joins TRBV29-1 and TRBJ2-7, with 10 bases aligning to TRBD1. The CDR3 totals 14 residues. CDR1 is SQVTM and CDR2 is ANQGSEA in the germline V gene. Trimming took 6 bases from V and 2 from J; bases not matched to a gene: 7. The CDR3 here is CSVASGTGAYEQYF. CDR3 bases: TGCAGCGTCGCTTCGGGGACAGGGGCCTACGAGCAGTACTTC.

The sample holds many counts of this clonotype. The chain uses TRBV12-3 or TRBV12-4 and TRBJ2-5; TRBD1 or TRBD2 may be the D gene (5 bases each). The V end was cut by 7 bases, the J end by 1 base, with 19 bases between. This CDR3 contains 16 residues. DNA of the CDR3: TGTGCCAGCACCCGAAATACCCCGGGGACCCAAGAGACCCAGTACTTC. Its translation is CASTRNTPGTQETQYF.

This clonotype has at least ten counts. The chain has TRBV11-3 and TRBJ1-1, with D possibly being TRBD1 (5 bases). The length of the CDR3 is 13 residues. Germline CDR1 is SGHNT and CDR2 is YENEEA. The V end lost 5 bases, the J end lost 1 base, and 8 bases lay between the germline ends. DNA of the CDR3: TGTGCCAGCAGCCGAGGACAGAACACTGAAGCTTTCTTT. Translating it yields CASSRGQNTEAFF. The whole variable domain, remainder taken from reference TRBV11-3 and TRBJ1-1, is EAGVVQSPRYKIIEKKQPVAFWCNPISGHNTLYWYLQNLGQGPELLIRYENEEAVDDSQLPKDRFSAERLKGVDSTLKIQPAELGDSAVYLCASSRGQNTEAFFGQGTRLTVV.

The chain carries TRBV21-1 and TRBJ2-2; the table's D call, TRBD1, has no DNA check behind it. TRBV21-1 is tagged as a pseudogene. CDR3 length: 18 amino acids. The CDR3 spells CASSKSQGGGLRTGELFF. The CDR3 DNA is TGTGCCAGCAGCAAATCTCAGGGAGGGGGCCTTAGGACCGGGGAGCTGTTTTTT.

This clonotype was detected a few times. CDR3: CASSSSGGRSSYNEQFF. The CDR3 DNA reads as TGTGCCAGCAGCAGTAGCGGGGGGAGGAGCTCCTACAATGAGCAGTTCTTC. The chain has TRBV12-3 or TRBV12-4 and TRBJ2-1, with 10 nucleotides matching TRBD2. Trimming cost V 6 bases and J 0 bases; bases outside gene matches: 8. This CDR3 is 17 amino acids long.

This clonotype has a handful of counts. Here the CDR3 DNA reads TGTGCCCTCCGGGAGGGGGTGAACACTGAAGCTTTCTTT. Translation gives CALREGVNTEAFF. The chain employs TRBV10-3 and TRBJ1-1, with a tentative D call TRBD1 (6 bases). This CDR3 has 13 amino acids. In germline, CDR1 is ENHRY, CDR2 SYGVKD. Trimming shortened V by 11 bases and J by 0 bases, and 13 bases separated the two germline ends.

This clonotype has more than one count but fewer than ten. The CDR3 DNA follows: TGTGCCAGCTCACAAGGGACAGAGAGCACTGAAGCTTTCTTT. It is translated as CASSQGTESTEAFF. V usage is TRBV18 and J usage is TRBJ1-1, with TRBD1 matching over 7 bases. CDR3 length: 14 residues. The germline CDR1 and CDR2 sequences are KGHSH and LQKENI. With 4 bases clipped from V and 4 bases from J, the junction kept 6 bases outside the gene matches.

The J gene is TRBJ2-6, the V gene TRBV7-3; TRBD1 matches 9 bases. The CDR3 has 16 residues. Germline loops: CDR1 SGHTA, CDR2 FQGTGA. V shed 3 bases and J 3 bases; nucleotides not matched to a gene: 3. The CDR3 nucleotides are TGTGCCAGCAGCTTCGGGACAGGGATTGGGGCCAACGTCCTGACTTTC. Translated: CASSFGTGIGANVLTF. The complete variable domain, with remaining parts taken from reference TRBV7-3 and TRBJ2-6, reads GAGVSQTPSNKVTEKGKYVELRCDPISGHTALYWYRQSLGQGPEFLIYFQGTGAADDSGLPNDRFFAVRPEGSVSTLKIQRTERGDSAVYLCASSFGTGIGANVLTFGAGSRLTVL.

A remark on this clonotype: A read error may produce the germline difference seen at one junction end. The chain has TRBV7-6 and TRBJ1-1, with D unresolved. Germline CDR1 is SGHVS and CDR2 is FNYEAQ. The CDR3 is 13 residues long. As DNA, the CDR3 is TGTGCCGGCAGCTTTGGCCGGAACACTGAAGCTTTCTTT. This translates into CAGSFGRNTEAFF.

This clonotype has only a few counts. This sequence joins TRBV20-1 and TRBJ2-1, with 8 positions matching TRBD2. The V gene end was trimmed by 4 bases and the J gene end by 6 bases; junction bases not matched to a gene: 5. Per germline, CDR1 DFQATT and CDR2 SNEGSKA (reference sequence). CDR3 length: 13 residues. CDR3 region: CSAKWGLGNEQFF. CDR3 sequence (DNA): TGCAGTGCTAAGTGGGGACTAGGCAATGAGCAGTTCTTC.

The chain uses TRBV12-3 or TRBV12-4 and TRBJ1-1; 10 nucleotides agree with TRBD1. Losses at the gene ends were 5 bases for V and 6 bases for J; bases not matched to a gene: 12. The CDR3 is 16 amino acids. The CDR3, as DNA: TGTGCCAGCAGTCCACGGGACAGGGGCTTTATAGCTGAAGCTTTCTTT. This sequence encodes CASSPRDRGFIAEAFF.